This paragraph covers one T cell receptor (beta chain) sequence. This specimen belongs to a study of blood T cell repertoires in COVID-19. Across the study: The origin of the acute and convalescent COVID-19 samples was the United States, Italy and Spain. Sample material is recorded as cDNA or gDNA derived from T cells, B-cell-depleted T cells, or PBMCs.

Profiled with immunoSEQ multiplex PCR; TCRdb holds only in-frame clones, not every one. This sample has 200,000 to 300,000 clones, with 75% to 90% found just once. The sequence was collected from a man aged 50 to 59 who had been exposed to COVID-19. Input material: PBMCs or T cells enriched from blood (not recorded which).

The CDR3 DNA follows: TGTGCCAGCAGCCCGGGAGGTAACACTGAAGCTTTCTTT. Amino acids: CASSPGGNTEAFF. The rearrangement links TRBV5-6 to TRBJ1-1; D is unclear. The germline V gene encodes CDR1 SGHDT and CDR2 YYEEEE. The CDR3 has 13 residues. V shed 4 bases and J shed 2 bases, with 9 bases lying between them.